One sample yielded the 8 T cell receptor beta chains listed below, sequenced in a study of T cells in Graves' hyperthyroidism and ophthalmopathy. RNA transcripts were the template for amplifying TCR beta CDR3 regions. TCR CDR3 underwent first-round RT-PCR with the HTBI primer set. Using its own MiXCR run on the multiplex PCR reads, TCRdb lists one record per CDR3 protein. The sample holds 600,000 or so distinct CDR3 sequences; just over 45% are singletons and the top ten take approximately 8.2%. The sample consisted of peripheral blood or thyroid tissue (not recorded which). These receptors were taken from a woman between 18 and 29 years old with Graves' hyperthyroidism.

The J gene is TRBJ1-4, the V gene TRBV10-3, with a possible D match to TRBD1 (5 bases). Looked up from germline, CDR1 is ENHRY and CDR2 is SYGVKD. This CDR3 contains 15 residues. The V gene lost 11 bases and the J gene lost 6 bases, with 22 bases spanning the gap. This CDR3 is CAGSESRGIDEKLFF. In nucleotides, the CDR3 is TGTGCCGGCAGTGAGTCGAGGGGTATCGATGAAAAACTGTTTTTT.

The sample holds a few counts of this clonotype. V gene TRBV20-1 combines with J gene TRBJ2-7; D possibly matches TRBD1 or TRBD2 (5 bases each). The CDR3 consists of 11 residues. Germline CDR1 is DFQATT and CDR2 is SNEGSKA (reference sequence). The V end lost 5 bases, the J end lost 4 bases, and 9 bases lay between the germline ends. The DNA of the CDR3 is TGCAGTGCTGGGGACGGTTACGAGCAGTACTTC. Residues: CSAGDGYEQYF.

This chain connects TRBV25-1 to TRBJ1-2, with D maybe TRBD1 (5 bases). V was shortened by 6 bases and J by 7 bases, with 18 bases between the two germline ends. The CDR3 is 14 amino acids. The germline gives CDR1 MGHDK, CDR2 SYGVNS. The CDR3 nucleotides read TGTGCCAGCAGCGTAGGACACGGACCGGGTGGCTACACCTTC. Amino acids: CASSVGHGPGGYTF.

This clonotype was observed many times. V is TRBV7-6 and J is TRBJ1-1; tentatively, D is TRBD1 (5 bases). This CDR3 region has 13 residues. Per germline, CDR1 SGHVS and CDR2 FNYEAQ. V was pared by 3 bases and J by 7 bases, with 12 bases between. The CDR3 sequence: CASSFGTDYEAFF. The CDR3 DNA reads as TGTGCCAGCAGCTTTGGGACGGACTATGAAGCTTTCTTT.

The table lists this clonotype with a count of one. This chain joins TRBV7-9 and TRBJ1-2, with D possibly TRBD1 on 6 matching bases. The germline V gene encodes CDR1 SEHNR and CDR2 FQNEAQ (reference sequence). This CDR3 contains 13 residues. Trimming left V 3 bases short and J 8 bases short, with 13 bases between. The CDR3 DNA follows: TGTGCCAGCAGCTTTACAGGGTCGGAGGGCTACACCTTC. Translated: CASSFTGSEGYTF.

The chain employs TRBV11-2 and TRBJ2-7, with a tentative D call TRBD2 (6 bases). Trimming stripped 7 bases from V and 2 bases from J, with 18 bases between. This CDR3 is 15 amino acids long. Germline assignment: CDR1 SGHAT and CDR2 FQNNGV. The chain's CDR3 is CASTYTEEGTYEQYF. CDR3 coding DNA: TGTGCCAGCACCTACACCGAGGAGGGGACCTACGAGCAGTACTTC.

V and J are TRBV29-1 and TRBJ1-1, with D tentatively TRBD1 (5 bases). V lost 4 bases and J 5 bases, leaving 14 bases between the germline ends. The germline V gene encodes CDR1 SQVTM and CDR2 ANQGSEA. The CDR3 has 13 amino acids. CDR3 DNA: TGCAGCGTTGGGCAGGGTGTGGGGACTGAAGCTTTCTTT. Protein sequence: CSVGQGVGTEAFF.

Many counts were recorded for this clonotype. The gene calls are TRBV19 and TRBJ1-1; D is unclear. Germline-derived CDR1 and CDR2 are LNHDA and SQIVND (reference sequence). This CDR3 contains 13 residues. Trimming removed 6 bases from V and 3 bases from J, with 11 bases in between. The CDR3 nucleotides are TGTGCCAGTAGAGACACACGGTACACTGAAGCTTTCTTT. Translated, it gives CASRDTRYTEAFF. Full variable domain (rest looked up from reference TRBV19 and TRBJ1-1): DGGITQSPKYLFRKEGQNVTLSCEQNLNHDAMYWYRQDPGQGLRLIYYSQIVNDFQKGDIAEGYSVSREKKESFPLTVTSAQKNPTAFYLCASRDTRYTEAFFGQGTRLTVV.